The 29 T cell receptor beta chains listed next were all sequenced from one sample in a study of T cell responses to AZD1222 COVID-19 vaccine listed by TCRdb under 2021. Library preparation used the immunoSEQ multiplex PCR assay. The immuneACCESS repertoire file appears here via TCRdb, limited to in-frame rearrangements. These files lack a portion of the clones; in checked studies, under half of the deficit traces to unresolved V genes, and the cause of the others is not known. This sample holds tens of thousands of clones; about 80% were observed only once. Clones ranked in the top ten supply roughly 4% of the sample. The time point label, read with the paper, signifies: about 28 days (+/-7) after the second vaccine dose. The starting material was peripheral blood, obtained 28 days after the second AZD1222 dose. Every receptor here comes from an adult who received the AZD1222 COVID-19 vaccine.

The chain recombines TRBV5-4 with TRBJ2-1; D possibly corresponds to TRBD2 (6 bases). The CDR3 is 14 residues long. CDR1 SGHNT and CDR2 YYREEE come from the germline V gene (reference sequence). Trimming took 0 bases from V and 3 from J, leaving 7 bases between them. CDR3 amino acids: CASSLVSGYNEQFF. CDR3 nucleotides: TGTGCCAGCAGCTTGGTTAGCGGCTACAATGAGCAGTTCTTC.

The chain is built from TRBV11-1 and TRBJ2-3; 13 bases line up with TRBD2. V gave up 1 base and J gave up 3 bases; unmatched junction bases: 1. Germline loops: CDR1 SGHAT, CDR2 FQDESV (reference sequence). CDR3 length: 16 residues. Here the CDR3 DNA reads TGTGCCAGCAGCTTAGGGACTAGCGGGAGTACAGATACGCAGTATTTT. It codes for CASSLGTSGSTDTQYF. The whole variable domain, remainder taken from reference TRBV11-1 and TRBJ2-3, is EAEVAQSPRYKITEKSQAVAFWCDPISGHATLYWYRQILGQGPELLVQFQDESVVDDSQLPKDRFSAERLKGVDSTLKIQPAELGDSAMYLCASSLGTSGSTDTQYFGPGTRLTVL.

The chain links TRBV6-4 to TRBJ1-1; D not certain. The V and J ends lost 6 bases and 7 bases respectively, with 6 bases between them. Germline assignment: CDR1 MRHNA and CDR2 SNTAGT. CDR3 length: 10 amino acids. CDR3 sequence (DNA): TGTGCCAGCAGGCCACTTGAAGCTTTCTTT. It translates to CASRPLEAFF.

The chain has TRBV4-2 and TRBJ1-1; 7 bases match TRBD1. The CDR3 spans 13 residues. The ends lost 4 bases at V and 6 bases at J; junction bases unmatched: 5. From germline, CDR1 is LGHNA and CDR2 YNFKEQ. As DNA, the CDR3 is TGTGCCAGCAGCCCTGGACAGGCCCCTGAAGCTTTCTTT. Translated: CASSPGQAPEAFF.

This clone was recorded a few times. The V and J genes are TRBV11-2 and TRBJ2-1; TRBD2 agrees at 8 bases. V shed 2 bases, J shed 4 bases, and the junction held 10 bases outside the gene matches. The CDR3 runs to 17 residues. The germline CDR1 and CDR2 sequences are SGHAT and FQNNGV. The chain's CDR3 is CASSLSGPGLVYNEQFF. CDR3 in DNA: TGTGCCAGCAGCTTATCCGGACCGGGACTAGTTTACAATGAGCAGTTCTTC.

The CDR3 loop reads CASSQAGVRAGCTF. In DNA, the CDR3 is TGTGCCAGCAGCCAAGCGGGGGTCAGAGCGGGGTGCACCTTC. This chain links TRBV14 with TRBJ1-2; perhaps TRBD1 as D (5 bases). The CDR3 loop spans 14 amino acids. The V gene lost 1 base and the J gene lost 13 bases, with 19 bases spanning the gap. Germline CDR1 is SGHDN and CDR2 is FVKESK.

The chain couples TRBV24-1 to TRBJ2-1; the D is unclear. Trimming cost V 4 bases and J 11 bases, with 11 bases left between them. From germline, CDR1 is KGHDR and CDR2 SFDVKD. CDR3 length: 12 residues. CDR3 residues: CATSETSHKQFF. The CDR3 nucleotides read TGTGCCACCAGTGAAACGTCCCATAAGCAGTTCTTC.

The chain is built from TRBV6-4 and TRBJ2-3; TRBD1 aligns across 11 bases. The length of the CDR3 is 15 residues. CDR1 and CDR2 from the germline V gene are MRHNA and SNTAGT. Trimming cost V 6 bases and J 0 bases; bases outside gene matches: 2. Here the CDR3 reads CASSGTGGSTDTQYF. CDR3 nucleotides: TGTGCCAGCAGCGGGACAGGGGGAAGCACAGATACGCAGTATTTT.

This clone turned up a few times. V and J are TRBV11-2 and TRBJ2-2; the match to TRBD1 covers 7 bases. The CDR3 sequence is 14 residues long. Germline-derived CDR1 and CDR2 are SGHAT and FQNNGV. Trimming took 8 bases from V and 4 from J; bases not matched to a gene: 7. In DNA, the CDR3 is TGTGCCAGCCTTGACAGGGCTCGCACCGGGGAGCTGTTTTTT. This sequence encodes CASLDRARTGELFF.

The chain recombines TRBV14 with TRBJ1-5; no firm D call. V lost 3 bases and J lost 11, with 14 bases in between. This CDR3 is built from 13 residues. The germline V gene encodes CDR1 SGHDN and CDR2 FVKESK. CDR3 sequence reads: CASSHADVGTQHF. CDR3 DNA: TGTGCCAGCAGCCATGCTGACGTCGGAACCCAGCATTTT.

This chain links TRBV2 with TRBJ2-7; weak D call: TRBD2 (5 bases). The CDR3 loop spans 13 amino acids. Germline V gene lookup returns CDR1 SNHLY and CDR2 FYNNEI. Trimming shortened V by 6 bases and J by 3 bases, and 12 bases separated the two germline ends. The DNA for the CDR3 is TGTGCCAGCAGCCTTTACCGGGACTACGAGCAGTACGTC. This gives the protein CASSLYRDYEQYV.

J is TRBJ2-1 and V is TRBV5-5; D may be TRBD1 (6 bases). V was shortened by 4 bases and J by 9 bases, with 29 bases between the two germline ends. The length of the CDR3 is 18 residues. CDR1 SGHKS and CDR2 YYEKEE come from the germline V gene (reference sequence). CDR3 in DNA: TGTGCCAGCAGCCCTACAAGAACTCGTCTACAGGGTTCGGGTGAGCAGTTCTTC. Translated, it gives CASSPTRTRLQGSGEQFF.

This chain connects TRBV7-2 to TRBJ2-7, with 8 bases identical to TRBD1. CDR3 length equals 14 residues. Germline V gene data show CDR1 as SGHTA and CDR2 as FQGNSA. Germline trimming cut 5 bases from V and 5 bases from J; bases unmatched to any gene: 8. The CDR3 nucleotides are TGTGCCAGCAGCCGGGGGCCAGGGGGCCACGAGCAGTACGTC. Residues: CASSRGPGGHEQYV.

The chain recombines TRBV11-2 with TRBJ2-3; D may match TRBD1 or TRBD2 (6 bases each). The V end lost 5 bases, the J end lost 4 bases, and 25 bases lay between the germline ends. This CDR3 spans 18 amino acids. Germline lookup yields CDR1 SGHAT and CDR2 FQNNGV. The CDR3 loop reads CASSPERVGGIGADTQYF. In nucleotides, the CDR3 is TGTGCCAGCAGCCCGGAGAGGGTCGGGGGCATTGGGGCAGATACGCAGTATTTT.

The CDR3 sequence: CASSRGISDTEAFF. The CDR3 DNA sequence: TGTGCCAGCTCACGGGGGATTAGCGACACTGAAGCTTTCTTT. The gene calls are TRBV18 and TRBJ1-1; a weak D match, TRBD1 (5 bases). The CDR3 has 14 amino acids. V shed 4 bases and J shed 3 bases, with 12 bases lying between them. Germline CDR1 and CDR2: KGHSH and LQKENI.

This rearrangement joins TRBV27 to TRBJ1-2; 11 nucleotides match TRBD1. The CDR3 is 16 amino acids. The germline V gene has CDR1 MNHEY and CDR2 SMNVEV (reference sequence). V lost 2 bases to trimming and J lost 3 bases; unmatched junction nucleotides: 5. CDR3 region: CASSLIGQGAHYGYTF. CDR3 coding DNA: TGTGCCAGCAGTTTAATCGGACAGGGGGCCCACTATGGCTACACCTTC.

The chain recombines TRBV6-2 or TRBV6-3 with TRBJ2-4, with 11 bases matching TRBD1. There are 20 residues in the CDR3. The germline V gene has CDR1 MNHEY and CDR2 SVGEGT. After removal of 0 bases from V and 0 bases from J, the junction contained 10 bases not matched to a gene. CDR3: CASSYSAGTGGEIAKNIQYF. CDR3 nucleotides: TGTGCCAGCAGTTACTCGGCCGGGACAGGGGGTGAAATAGCCAAAAACATTCAGTACTTC.

V usage is TRBV5-5 and J usage is TRBJ2-2; D call uncertain. V lost 0 bases and J 0 bases, leaving 6 bases between the germline ends. Germline loops: CDR1 SGHKS, CDR2 YYEKEE (reference sequence). The CDR3 is 15 residues long. CDR3 nucleotides: TGTGCCAGCAGCTTGGGTACAGCGAACACCGGGGAGCTGTTTTTT. This gives the protein CASSLGTANTGELFF. Complete variable domain (other parts from reference TRBV5-5 and TRBJ2-2): DAGVTQSPTHLIKTRGQQVTLRCSPISGHKSVSWYQQVLGQGPQFIFQYYEKEERGRGNFPDRFSARQFPNYSSELNVNALLLGDSALYLCASSLGTANTGELFFGEGSRLTVL.

A few counts support this clone. This sequence joins TRBV5-1 and TRBJ1-4; D is possibly TRBD1 (5 bases). Looked up from germline, CDR1 is SGHRS and CDR2 is YFSETQ. V lost 1 base and J lost 4, with 17 bases in between. CDR3 length equals 17 residues. The CDR3 is CASSLLTHGTFNEKLFF. The CDR3 DNA sequence: TGCGCCAGCAGCTTGCTTACGCACGGGACGTTTAATGAAAAACTGTTTTTT.

This clone showed up just once. V and J are TRBV6-1 and TRBJ1-1; tentative D call: TRBD1 (5 bases). The germline V gene encodes CDR1 MNHNS and CDR2 SASEGT. V lost 1 base and J 6 bases, leaving 9 bases between the germline ends. This CDR3 is 13 amino acids long. The CDR3 region has the DNA TGTGCCAGCAGTGAAGGGGTGGGGCCTGAAGCTTTCTTT. This encodes CASSEGVGPEAFF.

The chain recombines TRBV5-1 with TRBJ2-1; no clear D. Trimming stripped 2 bases from V and 6 bases from J, with 6 bases between. Germline values: CDR1 SGHRS, CDR2 YFSETQ. This CDR3 has 12 residues. In DNA form, the CDR3 reads TGCGCCAGCAGCTTTAATTTCAATGAGCAGTTCTTC. Amino acid sequence: CASSFNFNEQFF.

To note about this clone: The junction shows a germline mismatch at one end, possibly a read error. In DNA, the CDR3 is TGTGCCAGCAGCCTAGGACAGAATCGGGCCTTC. Its protein product is CASSLGQNRAF. The chain has TRBV11-2 and TRBJ1-2, with a tentative D call TRBD1 (6 bases). This CDR3 is 11 amino acids long. CDR1 SGHAT and CDR2 FQNNGV come from the germline V gene.

The V call is TRBV7-2, the J call TRBJ2-3; D gene ambiguous. The germline gives CDR1 SGHTA, CDR2 FQGNSA. The CDR3 is 14 residues long. Trimming shortened V by 0 bases and J by 6 bases, and 10 bases separated the two germline ends. The CDR3: CASSLAGMGDTQYF. CDR3 coding DNA: TGTGCCAGCAGCTTAGCAGGGATGGGGGATACGCAGTATTTT.

The chain combines TRBV12-3 or TRBV12-4 with TRBJ1-6; D not certain. Between the trimmed V and J ends, which lost 6 bases and 9 bases, there was a span of 12 bases. This CDR3 has 13 amino acids. The CDR3 DNA sequence: TGTGCCAGCAGGGTCCAAGACGGTTCACCCCTCCACTTT. It specifies CASRVQDGSPLHF.

CDR3 region: CASSPFGTSGGAGDTQYF. The CDR3, as DNA: TGCGCCAGCAGCCCGTTCGGGACTAGCGGGGGGGCGGGCGATACGCAGTATTTT. This chain links TRBV5-1 with TRBJ2-3, with 16 positions matching TRBD2. The CDR3 totals 18 residues. The ends lost 4 bases at V and 6 bases at J; junction bases unmatched: 11. Per germline, CDR1 SGHRS and CDR2 YFSETQ.

The chain carries TRBV14 and TRBJ1-2; D is ambiguous. Between the trimmed V and J ends, which lost 4 bases and 4 bases, there was a span of 10 bases. The CDR3 totals 13 residues. Germline CDR1 SGHDN, CDR2 FVKESK. DNA for the CDR3: TGTGCCAGCAGCCGGAACAGCCCCTATGGCTACACCTTC. Translation: CASSRNSPYGYTF.

A single count supports this clone. V is TRBV6-1 and J is TRBJ2-7; possibly TRBD1 for D (5 bases). Germline CDR1 MNHNS, CDR2 SASEGT. The CDR3 has 16 residues. The V end was cut by 0 bases, the J end by 2 bases, with 14 bases between. The CDR3 DNA reads as TGTGCCAGCAGTGAAGCGCTTCGGGCAGGGCCCTACGAGCAGTACGTC. As protein: CASSEALRAGPYEQYV.

The chain links TRBV7-2 to TRBJ1-3; the match to TRBD1 covers 7 bases. Per germline, CDR1 SGHTA and CDR2 FQGNSA. The CDR3 extends over 16 amino acids. Unmatched junction bases numbered 4, after V lost 0 bases and J lost 2 bases. The DNA for the CDR3 is TGTGCCAGCAGCTTAGCCTCGACAGGGCCTGGAAACACCATATATTTT. Translation: CASSLASTGPGNTIYF. Looking up the rest from reference TRBV7-2 and TRBJ1-3 gives the full variable domain: GAGVSQSPSNKVTEKGKDVELRCDPISGHTALYWYRQSLGQGLEFLIYFQGNSAPDKSGLPSDRFSAERTGGSVSTLTIQRTQQEDSAVYLCASSLASTGPGNTIYFGEGSWLTVV.

The chain combines TRBV19 with TRBJ1-4; 10 nucleotides line up with TRBD1. Germline-derived CDR1 and CDR2 are LNHDA and SQIVND (reference sequence). The CDR3 runs 15 residues. Unmatched junction bases numbered 4, after V lost 3 bases and J lost 6 bases. This CDR3 is CASSIPGQGYEKLFF. The CDR3 DNA reads TGTGCCAGTAGTATTCCGGGACAGGGGTATGAAAAACTGTTTTTT.